This TCR beta chain derives from a study of cytomegalovirus exposure and HLA in healthy donors. Study as a whole: Unique TCRs numbering roughly 80 million, obtained from HLA-typed donors, made up an early data release.

Germline CDR1 is SGHRS and CDR2 is YFSETQ. This CDR3 is 15 amino acids long. Trimming removed 0 bases at V and 7 bases at J, with 15 bases between. The PCR was carried out with 60 Vbeta primers and 13 Jbeta primers. The method was immunoSEQ multiplex PCR; TCRdb's version includes in-frame clones alone and lacks a portion of them. The table shows under 150,000 clones, with about 80% occurring only once. Regarding this clone: Its antigen is not known.

Study-level points and caveats: Both high specificity and high sensitivity reportedly marked the classifier's diagnosis of cytomegalovirus status. Certain sequence variants were highly shared and formed a cluster, and this cluster was likely a sequencing artifact. In an earlier analysis, in 587 donors, most V segments appeared productive either ~87% or ~30% of the time.

The chain is built from TRBV5-1 and TRBJ2-3, with a weak D call TRBD1 (7 bases). This sequence was found in a man in his late teens or twenties in good health and CMV-seronegative. The source material was PBMCs. In DNA form, the CDR3 reads TGCGCCAGCAGCTTGGAGAGCAGGGGGGCGTATACGCAGTATTTT. This codes for CASSLESRGAYTQYF.